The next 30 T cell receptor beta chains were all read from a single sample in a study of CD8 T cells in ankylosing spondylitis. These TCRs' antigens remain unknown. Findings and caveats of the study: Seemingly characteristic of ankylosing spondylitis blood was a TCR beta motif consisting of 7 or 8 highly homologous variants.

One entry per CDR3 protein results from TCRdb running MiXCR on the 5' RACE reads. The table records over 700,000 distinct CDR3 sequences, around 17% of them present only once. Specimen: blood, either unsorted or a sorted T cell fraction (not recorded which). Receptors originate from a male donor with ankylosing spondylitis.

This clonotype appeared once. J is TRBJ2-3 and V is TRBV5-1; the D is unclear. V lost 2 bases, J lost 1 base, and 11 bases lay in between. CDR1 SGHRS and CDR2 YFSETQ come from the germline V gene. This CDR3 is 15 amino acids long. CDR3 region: CASSFLDSRTDTQYF. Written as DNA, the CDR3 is TGCGCCAGCAGCTTTTTAGACTCCCGCACAGATACGCAGTATTTT.

Written as DNA, the CDR3 is TGTGCCAGCATAAGGGGGGACTACGAGCAGTACTTC. Amino acid sequence: CASIRGDYEQYF. The chain combines TRBV12-3 or TRBV12-4 with TRBJ2-7; D is perhaps TRBD1 or TRBD2 (6 bases each). V lost 7 bases and J lost 3, with 10 bases in between. CDR3 length: 12 amino acids.

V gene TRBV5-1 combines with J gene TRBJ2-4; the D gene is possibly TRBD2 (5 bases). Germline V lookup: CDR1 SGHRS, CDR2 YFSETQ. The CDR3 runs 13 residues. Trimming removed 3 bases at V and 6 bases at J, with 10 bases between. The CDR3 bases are TGCGCCAGCAGCTCCGGGGTGGGAAACATTCAGTACTTC. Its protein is CASSSGVGNIQYF.

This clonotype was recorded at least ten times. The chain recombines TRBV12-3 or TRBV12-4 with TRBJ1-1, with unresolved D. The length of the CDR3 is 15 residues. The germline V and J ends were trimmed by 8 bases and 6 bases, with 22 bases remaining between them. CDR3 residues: CASGPKGKAVAEAFF. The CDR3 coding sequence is TGTGCCAGCGGTCCCAAGGGCAAGGCTGTAGCTGAAGCTTTCTTT.

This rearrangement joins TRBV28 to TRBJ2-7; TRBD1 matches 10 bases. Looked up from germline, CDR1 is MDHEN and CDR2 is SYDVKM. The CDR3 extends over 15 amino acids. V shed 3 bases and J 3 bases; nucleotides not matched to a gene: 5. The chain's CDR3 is CASSFGDRGLYEQYF. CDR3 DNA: TGTGCCAGCAGTTTCGGGGACAGGGGCCTCTACGAGCAGTACTTC.

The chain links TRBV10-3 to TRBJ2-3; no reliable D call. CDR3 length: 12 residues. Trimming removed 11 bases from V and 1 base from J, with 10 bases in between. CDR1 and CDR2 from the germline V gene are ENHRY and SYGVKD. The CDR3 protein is CAASRGTDTQYF. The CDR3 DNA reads TGTGCCGCCTCGAGAGGCACAGATACGCAGTATTTT.

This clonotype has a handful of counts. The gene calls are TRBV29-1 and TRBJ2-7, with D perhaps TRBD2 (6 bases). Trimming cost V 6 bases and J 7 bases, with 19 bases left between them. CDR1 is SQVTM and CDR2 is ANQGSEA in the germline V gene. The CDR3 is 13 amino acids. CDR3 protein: CSVGSRDSEEQYF. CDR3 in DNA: TGCAGCGTCGGATCCCGGGACTCCGAAGAGCAGTACTTC.

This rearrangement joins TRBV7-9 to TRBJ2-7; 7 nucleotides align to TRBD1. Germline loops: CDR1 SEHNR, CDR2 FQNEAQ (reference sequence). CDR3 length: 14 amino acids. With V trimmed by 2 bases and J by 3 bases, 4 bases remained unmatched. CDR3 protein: CASSLRRGFYEQYF. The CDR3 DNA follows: TGTGCCAGCAGCTTACGCAGGGGGTTCTACGAGCAGTACTTC. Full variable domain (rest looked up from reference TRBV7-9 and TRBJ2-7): DTGVSQNPRHKITKRGQNVTFRCDPISEHNRLYWYRQTLGQGPEFLTYFQNEAQLEKSRLLSDRFSAERPKGSFSTLEIQRTEQGDSAMYLCASSLRRGFYEQYFGPGTRLTVT.

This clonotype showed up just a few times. The CDR3 coding sequence is TGTGCCAGCAGCCAAGGTCCGGGACAGAGCGAAAACACCATATATTTT. Protein product: CASSQGPGQSENTIYF. The chain joins TRBV4-2 to TRBJ1-3; 7 nucleotides align to TRBD1. CDR1 LGHNA and CDR2 YNFKEQ come from the germline V gene. Trimming removed 1 base from V and 6 bases from J; junction bases left unmatched: 9. The CDR3 spans 16 residues.

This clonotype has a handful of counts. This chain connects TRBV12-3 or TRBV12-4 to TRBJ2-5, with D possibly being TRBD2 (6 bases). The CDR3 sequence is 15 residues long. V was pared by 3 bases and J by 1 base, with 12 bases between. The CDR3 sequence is CASSFKGTFQETQYF. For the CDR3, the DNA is TGTGCCAGCAGTTTTAAGGGGACTTTCCAAGAGACCCAGTACTTC.

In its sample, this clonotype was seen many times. CDR3 coding DNA: TGCAGTGCTAGAGTCCTTAGCGGGTACGGGAATGAGCAGTTCTTC. Translated: CSARVLSGYGNEQFF. The rearrangement links TRBV20-1 to TRBJ2-1; TRBD2 aligns across 7 bases. Trimming removed 1 base from V and 7 bases from J; junction bases left unmatched: 10. CDR1 and CDR2 (germline): DFQATT, SNEGSKA (reference sequence). This CDR3 comprises 15 residues.

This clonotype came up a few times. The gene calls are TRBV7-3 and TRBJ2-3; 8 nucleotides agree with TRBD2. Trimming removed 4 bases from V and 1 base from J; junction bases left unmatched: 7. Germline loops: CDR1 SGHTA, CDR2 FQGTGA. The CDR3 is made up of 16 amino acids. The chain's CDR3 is CASSYQSGGGTDTQYF. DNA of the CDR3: TGTGCCAGCAGCTACCAAAGCGGGGGAGGCACAGATACGCAGTATTTT.

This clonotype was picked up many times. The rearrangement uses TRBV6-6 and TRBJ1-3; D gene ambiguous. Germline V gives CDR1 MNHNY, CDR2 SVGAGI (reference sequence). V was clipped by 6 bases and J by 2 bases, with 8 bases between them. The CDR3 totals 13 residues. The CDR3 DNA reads TGTGCCAGCAGCGAGTCGCCTGGAAACACCATATATTTT. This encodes CASSESPGNTIYF.

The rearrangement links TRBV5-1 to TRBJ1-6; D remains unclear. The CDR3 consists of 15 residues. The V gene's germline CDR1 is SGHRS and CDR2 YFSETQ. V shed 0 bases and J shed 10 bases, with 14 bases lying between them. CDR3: CASSLEGESRSPLHF. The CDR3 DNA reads TGCGCCAGCAGCTTGGAGGGAGAGAGTCGCTCACCCCTCCACTTT. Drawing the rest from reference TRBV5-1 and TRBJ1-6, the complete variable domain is KAGVTQTPRYLIKTRGQQVTLSCSPISGHRSVSWYQQTPGQGLQFLFEYFSETQRNKGNFPGRFSGRQFSNSRSEMNVSTLELGDSALYLCASSLEGESRSPLHFGNGTRLTVT.

CDR3 residues: CSVVLTGGYGYTF. In DNA, the CDR3 is TGCAGCGTCGTCCTGACAGGAGGCTATGGCTACACCTTC. The V gene is TRBV29-1, the J gene TRBJ1-2, with D tentatively TRBD1 (6 bases). The germline CDR1 and CDR2 sequences are SQVTM and ANQGSEA. The CDR3 totals 13 residues. V was pared by 6 bases and J by 4 bases, with 15 bases between.

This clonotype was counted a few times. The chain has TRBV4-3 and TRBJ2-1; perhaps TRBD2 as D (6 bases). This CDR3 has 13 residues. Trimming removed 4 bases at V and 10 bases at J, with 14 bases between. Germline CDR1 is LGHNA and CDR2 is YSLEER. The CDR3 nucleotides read TGCGCCAGCAGCCTCCGGAGGGCGGGAGAGCAGTTCTTC. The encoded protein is CASSLRRAGEQFF.

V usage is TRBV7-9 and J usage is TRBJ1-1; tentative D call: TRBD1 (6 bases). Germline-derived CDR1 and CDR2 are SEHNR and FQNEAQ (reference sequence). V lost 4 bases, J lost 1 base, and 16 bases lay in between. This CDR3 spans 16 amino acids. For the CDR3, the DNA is TGTGCCAGCAGCTCTCCCCTGACAGGACCGAACACTGAAGCTTTCTTT. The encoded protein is CASSSPLTGPNTEAFF.

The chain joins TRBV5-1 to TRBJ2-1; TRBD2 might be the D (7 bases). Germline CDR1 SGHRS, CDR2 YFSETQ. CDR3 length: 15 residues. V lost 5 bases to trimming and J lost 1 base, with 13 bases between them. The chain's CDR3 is CASRKGGTSYNEQFF. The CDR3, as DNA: TGCGCCAGCAGAAAGGGGGGGACATCCTACAATGAGCAGTTCTTC.

The CDR3 is CASSPPGLAGGQNEQFF. The CDR3 DNA reads TGTGCCAGCAGCCCCCCGGGGCTAGCGGGGGGGCAGAATGAGCAGTTCTTC. The chain combines TRBV7-2 with TRBJ2-1; 12 nucleotides align to TRBD2. Unmatched junction bases numbered 12, after V lost 5 bases and J lost 7 bases. CDR1 and CDR2 (germline): SGHTA, FQGNSA. The length of the CDR3 is 17 residues.

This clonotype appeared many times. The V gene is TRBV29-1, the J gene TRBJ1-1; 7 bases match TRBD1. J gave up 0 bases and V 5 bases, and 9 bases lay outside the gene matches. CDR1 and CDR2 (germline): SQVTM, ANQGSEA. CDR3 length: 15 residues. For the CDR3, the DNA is TGCAGCGTTCGGGAAAGGGGACAGCTGAACACTGAAGCTTTCTTT. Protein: CSVRERGQLNTEAFF.

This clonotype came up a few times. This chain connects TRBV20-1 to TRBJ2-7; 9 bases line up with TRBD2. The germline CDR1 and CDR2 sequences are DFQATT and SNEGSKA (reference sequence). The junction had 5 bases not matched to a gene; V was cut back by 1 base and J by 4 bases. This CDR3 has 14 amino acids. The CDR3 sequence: CSARAPSGIYEQYF. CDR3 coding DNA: TGCAGTGCTAGAGCCCCTAGCGGGATTTACGAGCAGTACTTC.

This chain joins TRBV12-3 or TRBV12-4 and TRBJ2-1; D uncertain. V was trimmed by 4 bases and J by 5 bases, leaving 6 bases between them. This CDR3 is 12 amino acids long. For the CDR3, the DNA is TGTGCCAGCAGTTACGTCGACAATGAGCAGTTCTTC. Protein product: CASSYVDNEQFF.

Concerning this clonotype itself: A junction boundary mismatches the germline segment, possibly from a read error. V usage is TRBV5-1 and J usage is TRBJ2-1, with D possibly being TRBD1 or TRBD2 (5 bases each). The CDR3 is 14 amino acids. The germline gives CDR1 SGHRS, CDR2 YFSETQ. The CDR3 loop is CANSFGTSDAEQFF. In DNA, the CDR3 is TGCGCCAACAGCTTCGGGACCTCCGATGCTGAGCAGTTCTTC. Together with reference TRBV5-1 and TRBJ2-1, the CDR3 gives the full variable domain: KAGVTQTPRYLIKTRGQQVTLSCSPISGHRSVSWYQQTPGQGLQFLFEYFSETQRNKGNFPGRFSGRQFSNSRSEMNVSTLELGDSALYLCANSFGTSDAEQFFGPGTRLTVL.

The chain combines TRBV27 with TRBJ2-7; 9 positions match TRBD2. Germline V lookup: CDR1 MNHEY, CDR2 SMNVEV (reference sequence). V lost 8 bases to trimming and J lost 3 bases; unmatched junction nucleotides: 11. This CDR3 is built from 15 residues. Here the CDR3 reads CASALGAGGIYEQYF. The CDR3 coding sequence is TGTGCCAGCGCCCTCGGGGCGGGGGGGATCTACGAGCAGTACTTC.

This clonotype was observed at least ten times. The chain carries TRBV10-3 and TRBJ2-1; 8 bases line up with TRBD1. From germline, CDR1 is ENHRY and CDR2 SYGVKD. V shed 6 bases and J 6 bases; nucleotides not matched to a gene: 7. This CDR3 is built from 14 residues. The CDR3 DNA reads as TGTGCCATCAGGGACCCGGGACAGGCCAATGAGCAGTTCTTC. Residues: CAIRDPGQANEQFF.

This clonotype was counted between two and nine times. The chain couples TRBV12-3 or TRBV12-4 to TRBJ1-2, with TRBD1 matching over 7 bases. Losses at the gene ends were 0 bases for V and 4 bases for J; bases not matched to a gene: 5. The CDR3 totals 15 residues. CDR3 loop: CASSLASGQAYGYTF. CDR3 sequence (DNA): TGTGCCAGCAGTTTAGCTTCCGGACAGGCCTATGGCTACACCTTC.

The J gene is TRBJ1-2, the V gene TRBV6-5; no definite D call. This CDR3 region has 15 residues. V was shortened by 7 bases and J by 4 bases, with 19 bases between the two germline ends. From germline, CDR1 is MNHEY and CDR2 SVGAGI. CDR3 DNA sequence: TGTGCCAGCACCACGGGTCCGGGGAGCGGCTATGGCTACACCTTC. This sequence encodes CASTTGPGSGYGYTF.

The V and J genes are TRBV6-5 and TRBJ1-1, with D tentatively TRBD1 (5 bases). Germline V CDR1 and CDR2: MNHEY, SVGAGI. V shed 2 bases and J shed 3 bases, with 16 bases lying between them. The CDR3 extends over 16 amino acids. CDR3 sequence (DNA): TGTGCCAGCAGTTACGGGTTGCAGGGATTCTACACTGAAGCTTTCTTT. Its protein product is CASSYGLQGFYTEAFF.

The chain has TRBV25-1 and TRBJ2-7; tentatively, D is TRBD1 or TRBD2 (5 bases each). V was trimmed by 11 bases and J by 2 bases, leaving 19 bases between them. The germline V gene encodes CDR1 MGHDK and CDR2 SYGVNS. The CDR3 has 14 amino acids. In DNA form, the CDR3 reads TGTGCCGGGGCTACCAGCGGAGTCACCTACGAGCAGTACTTC. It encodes CAGATSGVTYEQYF.

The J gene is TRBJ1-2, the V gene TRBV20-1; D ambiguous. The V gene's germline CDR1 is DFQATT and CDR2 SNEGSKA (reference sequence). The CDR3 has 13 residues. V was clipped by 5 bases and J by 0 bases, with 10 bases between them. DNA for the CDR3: TGCAGTGCTCGTGCGTGGGCTAACTATGGCTACACCTTC. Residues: CSARAWANYGYTF.